Listed below are T cell receptor beta chains from one sample, sequenced in a study of cytomegalovirus exposure and HLA in healthy donors. Generated by immunoSEQ multiplex PCR, the TCRdb table keeps only in-frame clones and is missing some. The profile shows some 120,000 clones, around 80% of them singletons. Sequenced: PBMCs. These TCRs come from a man aged 45-65 years in good health and CMV-seronegative. The CDR3 runs from the conserved cysteine through the conserved F or W. Each record gives: CDR3 protein, CDR3 DNA, J gene, V gene, D gene, clone size. D genes are given only for firm matches. Clone size is given for some rows only: seen once, a few or many times, or a class if the clone is expanded.

CDR3 protein: CASSTVFYEQYF
CDR3 DNA: TGTGCCAGCAGTACGGTCTTCTACGAGCAGTACTTC
J gene: TRBJ2-7
V gene: TRBV28
D gene: -
clone size: few

CDR3 protein: CASSRRDRGDQPQHF
CDR3 DNA: TGTGCCAGCAGTCGCCGGGACAGGGGCGATCAGCCCCAGCATTTT
J gene: TRBJ1-5
V gene: TRBV6-1
D gene: TRBD1
clone size: -

CDR3 protein: CASSLGQGKETQYF
CDR3 DNA: TGCGCCAGCAGCCTGGGGCAGGGAAAAGAGACCCAGTACTTC
J gene: TRBJ2-5
V gene: TRBV5-1
D gene: -
clone size: -

CDR3 protein: CASSLGAGGNTGELFF
CDR3 DNA: TGTGCCAGCAGCTTAGGAGCGGGAGGGAACACCGGGGAGCTGTTTTTT
J gene: TRBJ2-2
V gene: TRBV7-2
D gene: TRBD2
clone size: once

CDR3 protein: CASSQEWTVAYEQYF
CDR3 DNA: TGCGCCAGCAGCCAAGAGTGGACAGTGGCCTACGAGCAGTACTTC
J gene: TRBJ2-7
V gene: TRBV4-3
D gene: -
clone size: -

CDR3 protein: CASSLGEGGRETQYF
CDR3 DNA: TGTGCCAGCAGCTTAGGCGAAGGCGGGAGGGAGACCCAGTACTTC
J gene: TRBJ2-5
V gene: TRBV7-9
D gene: TRBD2
clone size: -

CDR3 protein: CASSRTSGSYEQYF
CDR3 DNA: TGTGCCAGCAGCCGGACTAGCGGGAGCTACGAGCAGTACTTC
J gene: TRBJ2-7
V gene: TRBV14
D gene: TRBD2
clone size: -

CDR3 protein: CATGQGAGEQYF
CDR3 DNA: TGTGCCACCGGACAGGGGGCAGGCGAGCAGTACTTC
J gene: TRBJ2-7
V gene: TRBV6-6
D gene: TRBD1
clone size: -

CDR3 protein: CASTLGTGFEKLFF
CDR3 DNA: TGTGCCAGCACATTAGGCACAGGATTTGAAAAACTGTTTTTT
J gene: TRBJ1-4
V gene: TRBV2
D gene: -
clone size: -

CDR3 protein: CASSHPPGTGASTNEKLFF
CDR3 DNA: TGCGCCAGCAGCCACCCCCCAGGGACAGGGGCCTCAACTAATGAAAAACTGTTTTTT
J gene: TRBJ1-4
V gene: TRBV4-3
D gene: TRBD1
clone size: -

CDR3 protein: CASSRGGGLYEQYF
CDR3 DNA: TGTGCCAGCAGCCGGGGCGGGGGGCTTTACGAGCAGTACTTC
J gene: TRBJ2-7
V gene: TRBV7-2
D gene: TRBD2
clone size: -